Below, 20 T cell receptor beta chains from the same sample are listed, as sequenced in a study of beta chain features in type 1 diabetes. The authors reverse transcribed all of the isolated RNA, so sequencing captured expressed TCRB transcripts. Sequencing was performed with immunoSEQ multiplex PCR; in TCRdb, only in-frame clones are kept and a portion is missing. Of hundreds of thousands of clones in the sample, 7% to 9% were seen once. Material for sequencing was central memory CD4+ T cells from blood. Receptor source: a woman younger than 35 in good health.

A few counts support this clone. The chain couples TRBV11-2 to TRBJ2-5; no clear D. The closer fit of TRBJ2-7 to the DNA end suggests the J call may be wrong. The CDR3 spans 14 residues. The germline V gene has CDR1 SGHAT and CDR2 FQNNGV. CDR3 bases: TGTGCCAGCAGCTTCGGACGAATCGGATACGAGCAGTACTTC. It yields the protein CASSFGRIGYEQYF.

The chain joins TRBV4-3 to TRBJ2-2; the D gene could be TRBD1 or TRBD2 (5 bases each). The V end lost 0 bases, the J end lost 6 bases, and 17 bases lay between the germline ends. Germline loops: CDR1 LGHNA, CDR2 YSLEER. This CDR3 spans 17 amino acids. The CDR3 sequence: CASSQEGASSGPGELFF. CDR3 sequence (DNA): TGCGCCAGCAGCCAAGAAGGGGCTAGCTCTGGGCCCGGGGAGCTGTTTTTT.

This clone was seen a few times. The rearrangement links TRBV2 to TRBJ2-1; D gene unclear. This CDR3 has 11 amino acids. CDR1 SNHLY and CDR2 FYNNEI come from the germline V gene. With 7 bases removed from V and 9 bases from J, the gap between germline ends came to 10 bases. This CDR3 is CASKIRLEQFF. The CDR3 bases are TGTGCCAGCAAAATTAGGCTTGAGCAGTTCTTC.

This clone appeared a few times. A read error is likely, as this CDR3 ends without the conserved phenylalanine or tryptophan. No DNA is shown, since the ends of the CDR3 on it are uncertain; the CDR3 is the one TCRdb lists. The chain uses TRBV6-6 and TRBJ1-1; the listed D gene, TRBD1, was not tested against the DNA. The CDR3 contains 11 residues when both ends are counted. CDR1 is MNHNY and CDR2 is SVGAGI in the germline V gene (reference sequence). CDR3 amino acids: CASTTGDRLNI.

This clone was observed at least ten times. This chain joins TRBV7-9 and TRBJ2-3, with no clear D. Per germline, CDR1 SEHNR and CDR2 FQNEAQ (reference sequence). The CDR3 covers 13 residues. V was shortened by 0 bases and J by 8 bases, with 9 bases between the two germline ends. In DNA, the CDR3 is TGTGCCAGCAGCTTAGCGTCGGCATTTACGCAGTATTTT. Its protein is CASSLASAFTQYF.

The rearrangement joins TRBV7-9 to TRBJ2-5; perhaps TRBD2 as D (5 bases). From germline, CDR1 is SEHNR and CDR2 FQNEAQ (reference sequence). V was shortened by 5 bases and J by 5 bases, with 18 bases between the two germline ends. This CDR3 comprises 15 residues. CDR3 region: CASSPSPQRWETQYF. The CDR3 bases are TGTGCCAGCAGCCCGTCCCCCCAGCGGTGGGAGACCCAGTACTTC.

This clone was seen a few times. V gene TRBV9 combines with J gene TRBJ2-1; D remains ambiguous. Germline-derived CDR1 and CDR2 are SGDLS and YYNGEE. The CDR3 has 15 amino acids. V shed 0 bases and J shed 5 bases, with 12 bases lying between them. CDR3 in amino acids: CASSVDPQMNNEQFF. DNA of the CDR3: TGTGCCAGCAGCGTAGATCCTCAGATGAACAATGAGCAGTTCTTC.

This clone was counted ten times or more. J is TRBJ1-1 and V is TRBV15; D ambiguous. The germline V gene has CDR1 LNHNV and CDR2 YYDKDF (reference sequence). The CDR3 is 13 amino acids. V lost 5 bases and J lost 0, with 7 bases in between. For the CDR3, the DNA is TGTGCCACCAGCCGAAGCATGAACACTGAAGCTTTCTTT. It codes for CATSRSMNTEAFF.

The V call is TRBV7-2, the J call TRBJ2-2; D is perhaps TRBD1 or TRBD2 (6 bases each). The V gene's germline CDR1 is SGHTA and CDR2 FQGNSA. CDR3 length equals 13 residues. Trimming removed 5 bases at V and 6 bases at J, with 10 bases between. CDR3 nucleotide sequence: TGTGCCAGCAGCCCTAGGGGGGCCGGGGAGCTGTTTTTT. Amino acid sequence: CASSPRGAGELFF.

The chain's CDR3 is CSVQPWETQYF. DNA of the CDR3: TGCAGCGTTCAACCGTGGGAGACCCAGTACTTC. This chain links TRBV29-1 with TRBJ2-5; D not resolved. Between the trimmed V and J ends, which lost 5 bases and 5 bases, there was a span of 9 bases. The V gene's germline CDR1 is SQVTM and CDR2 ANQGSEA. The CDR3 consists of 11 residues.

The chain has TRBV27 and TRBJ2-1, with 9 bases lining up with TRBD2. The germline CDR1 and CDR2 sequences are MNHEY and SMNVEV (reference sequence). Trimming took 8 bases from V and 4 from J; bases not matched to a gene: 9. This CDR3 contains 15 residues. Here the CDR3 reads CASGPTSGVYNEQFF. CDR3 DNA: TGTGCCAGCGGGCCGACTAGCGGAGTATACAATGAGCAGTTCTTC.

In DNA, the CDR3 is TGCGCCAGCAGCTTGGCCGGGGCCGGCGTAGGAGGCTACACCTTC. Translating gives CASSLAGAGVGGYTF. The V and J genes are TRBV5-1 and TRBJ1-2; D perhaps matches TRBD1 (5 bases). The CDR3 is 15 residues long. Germline CDR1 and CDR2: SGHRS and YFSETQ. The V end lost 0 bases, the J end lost 8 bases, and 17 bases lay between the germline ends.

Written as DNA, the CDR3 is TGTGCCAGCAAGTTGGGGATGGAGACCCAGTACTTC. This codes for CASKLGMETQYF. The rearrangement joins TRBV2 to TRBJ2-5; no clear D gene. Trimming took off 7 bases at V and 5 bases at J, with 11 bases between the two ends. Per germline, CDR1 SNHLY and CDR2 FYNNEI. This CDR3 spans 12 amino acids.

The genes are TRBV7-3 and TRBJ2-2; the D gene could be TRBD1 or TRBD2 (5 bases each). Germline V gene sequence: CDR1 SGHTA, CDR2 FQGTGA. This CDR3 is 17 amino acids long. V lost 0 bases and J 1 base, leaving 12 bases between the germline ends. The CDR3 DNA reads as TGTGCCAGCAGCTTAACTTACTCGGGGCTGAACACCGGGGAGCTGTTTTTT. It yields the protein CASSLTYSGLNTGELFF.

The chain couples TRBV7-2 to TRBJ1-2, with 11 positions matching TRBD1. Looked up from germline, CDR1 is SGHTA and CDR2 is FQGNSA. V lost 5 bases, J lost 7 bases, and 6 bases stayed unmatched. This CDR3 has 14 residues. The CDR3 bases are TGTGCCAGCAGCCACCGGGACAGGGGGGTTGGCTACACCTTC. Its translation: CASSHRDRGVGYTF.

The J gene is TRBJ2-1, the V gene TRBV10-2; D gene ambiguous. The ends were cut back, 0 bases at V and 9 bases at J, with 6 bases in the middle. The CDR3 covers 12 residues. Per germline, CDR1 WSHSY and CDR2 SAAADI. The CDR3 sequence is CASSESKGEQFF. CDR3 nucleotides: TGCGCCAGCAGTGAGTCGAAAGGTGAGCAGTTCTTC.

The chain is built from TRBV4-3 and TRBJ2-3; D is undetermined. Germline V CDR1 and CDR2: LGHNA, YSLEER. This CDR3 comprises 13 residues. Trimming shortened V by 1 base and J by 4 bases, and 6 bases separated the two germline ends. This CDR3 is CASSQVRADTQYF. CDR3 nucleotides: TGCGCCAGCAGCCAAGTTAGGGCAGATACGCAGTATTTT.

This clone was observed a handful of times. A single base separates this from a much larger clone, so it may be a read error. This rearrangement joins TRBV7-9 to TRBJ2-7; 13 nucleotides line up with TRBD2. V shed 5 bases and J 2 bases; nucleotides not matched to a gene: 3. The CDR3 is made up of 15 amino acids. Germline-derived CDR1 and CDR2 are SEHNR and FQNEAQ (reference sequence). CDR3: CASSRGTSGTYEQYF. The CDR3 nucleotides are TGTGCCAGCAGCCGCGGGACTAGCGGGACCTACGAGCAGTACTTC. The full variable domain, completed using reference TRBV7-9 and TRBJ2-7, is DTGVSQNPRHKITKRGQNVTFRCDPISEHNRLYWYRQTLGQGPEFLTYFQNEAQLEKSRLLSDRFSAERPKGSFSTLEIQRTEQGDSAMYLCASSRGTSGTYEQYFGPGTRLTVT.

This clone came up many times. The CDR3 region is CASSQKTETEAFF. The CDR3 region has the DNA TGTGCCAGCAGCCAGAAAACAGAAACTGAAGCTTTCTTT. The rearrangement joins TRBV14 to TRBJ1-1, with D unclear. Germline CDR1 is SGHDN and CDR2 is FVKESK. The CDR3 extends over 13 amino acids. V lost 3 bases and J lost 5, with 10 bases in between.

This clone was picked up a small number of times. The chain couples TRBV18 to TRBJ2-5; tentative D call: TRBD2 (5 bases). V was clipped by 10 bases and J by 4 bases, with 16 bases between them. Germline CDR1 is KGHSH and CDR2 is LQKENI. The CDR3 loop spans 13 amino acids. Here the CDR3 reads CATSRRVSETQYF. CDR3 bases: TGTGCCACCTCCCGGCGGGTGTCAGAGACCCAGTACTTC.